The clone carrying this T cell receptor beta chain was counted a single time. The CDR3 loop spans 13 amino acids. V lost 1 base, J lost 9 bases, and 10 bases lay in between. Germline V gives CDR1 MNHEY, CDR2 SVGEGT. In the authors' methods: Nucleated cell number was recorded as an estimate derived from reference gene primer amplification. Data came from immunoSEQ multiplex PCR; TCRdb stores just in-frame clones and leaves some out. The V and J calls and clone size come from that table; D and trimming were worked out from the DNA. This table holds 250,000 or so clones, 70% to 90% found once. The data originate from a study of blood T cell repertoires in COVID-19. About the research overall: Italy, Spain and the United States were the sources of the convalescent and acute COVID-19 samples. T cells, B-cell-depleted T cells, or PBMCs supplied cDNA or gDNA.

The sample taken for sequencing was peripheral blood. This clonotype originated in a man aged 18 to 30 with active or convalescent COVID-19. The chain carries TRBV6-2 or TRBV6-3 and TRBJ1-5; maybe TRBD1 (6 bases). CDR3 amino acids: CASSYLGGRPQHF. In nucleotides, the CDR3 is TGTGCCAGCAGTTACTTGGGGGGGCGGCCCCAGCATTTT.